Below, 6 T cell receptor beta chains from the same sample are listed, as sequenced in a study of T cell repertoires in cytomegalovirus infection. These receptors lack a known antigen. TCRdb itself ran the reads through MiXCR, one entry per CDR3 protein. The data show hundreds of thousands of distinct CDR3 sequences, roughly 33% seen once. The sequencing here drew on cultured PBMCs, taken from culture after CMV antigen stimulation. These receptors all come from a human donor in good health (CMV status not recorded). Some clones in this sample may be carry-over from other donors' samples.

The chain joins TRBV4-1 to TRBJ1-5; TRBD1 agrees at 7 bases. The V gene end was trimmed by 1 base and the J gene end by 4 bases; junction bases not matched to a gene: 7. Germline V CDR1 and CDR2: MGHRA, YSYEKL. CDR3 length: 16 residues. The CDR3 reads CASSQVLTGINQPQHF. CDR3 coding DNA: TGCGCCAGCAGCCAAGTTTTGACAGGGATTAATCAGCCCCAGCATTTT.

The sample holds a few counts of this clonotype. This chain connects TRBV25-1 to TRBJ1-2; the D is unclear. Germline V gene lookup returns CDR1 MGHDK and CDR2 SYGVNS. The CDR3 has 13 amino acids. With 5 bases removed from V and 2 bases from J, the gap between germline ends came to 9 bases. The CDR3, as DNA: TGTGCCAGCAGTATTACGGCAAACTATGGCTACACCTTC. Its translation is CASSITANYGYTF.

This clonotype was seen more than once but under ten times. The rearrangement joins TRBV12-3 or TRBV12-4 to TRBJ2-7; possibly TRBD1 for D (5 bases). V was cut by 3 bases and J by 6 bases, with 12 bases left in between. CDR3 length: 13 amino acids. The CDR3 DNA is TGTGCCAGCAGTTTGGCAGGGAACGGCGAGCAGTACTTC. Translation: CASSLAGNGEQYF.

CDR3 sequence: CASGLPVRGPGHGEQYF. In DNA form, the CDR3 reads TGTGCTAGTGGTCTACCCGTTCGGGGACCGGGACACGGCGAGCAGTACTTC. The V and J genes are TRBV12-5 and TRBJ2-7; possible D gene TRBD1, 6 bases. Trimming pared 5 bases from V and 6 bases from J, leaving 26 bases between. The CDR3 runs 17 residues. Germline V CDR1 and CDR2: LGHNT, FRNRAP.

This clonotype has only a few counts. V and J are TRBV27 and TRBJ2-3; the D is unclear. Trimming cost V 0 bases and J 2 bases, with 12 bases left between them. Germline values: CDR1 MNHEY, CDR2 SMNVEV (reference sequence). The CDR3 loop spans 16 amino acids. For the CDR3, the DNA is TGTGCCAGCAGTTTATCTCGACGGTTAATCACAGATACGCAGTATTTT. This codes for CASSLSRRLITDTQYF.

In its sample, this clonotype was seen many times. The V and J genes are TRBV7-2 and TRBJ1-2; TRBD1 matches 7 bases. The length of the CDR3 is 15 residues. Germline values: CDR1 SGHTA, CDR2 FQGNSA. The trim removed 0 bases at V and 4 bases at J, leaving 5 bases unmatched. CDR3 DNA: TGTGCCAGCAGCTTAGCATCAAGGGGGCTCTATGGCTACACCTTC. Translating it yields CASSLASRGLYGYTF.